A single sample gave rise to the 9 T cell receptor beta chains below, sequenced in a study of cytomegalovirus exposure and HLA in healthy donors. It was with 60 Vbeta and 13 Jbeta primers that the PCR ran. TCRdb keeps only in-frame clones here, not all; method: immunoSEQ multiplex PCR. The sample carries about 180,000 clones, 77% recorded once. Material: PBMCs. Source of these receptors: a woman aged 25 to 39 in good health and CMV-seropositive.

In this sample, this clone turned up once. The genes are TRBV29-1 and TRBJ2-2, with D maybe TRBD2 (5 bases). From germline, CDR1 is SQVTM and CDR2 ANQGSEA. This CDR3 has 14 residues. Trimming left V 2 bases short and J 7 bases short, with 14 bases between. The CDR3 DNA follows: TGCAGCGTTGAACCGGGGATGGGCATCGGGGAGCTGTTTTTT. It encodes CSVEPGMGIGELFF.

This clone has more than one count but fewer than ten. The junction and the germline gene differ at one end; a read error may be behind it. The rearrangement uses TRBV10-1 and TRBJ1-3; D unclear. From germline, CDR1 is WNHNN and CDR2 SYGVQD (reference sequence). The length of the CDR3 is 14 residues. The CDR3 sequence is CASSAGLSGNAIYF. Here the CDR3 DNA reads TGCGCCAGCAGTGCAGGCCTCTCTGGAAACGCCATATATTTT.

The V and J genes are TRBV2 and TRBJ1-1; D is ambiguous. The CDR3 sequence is 16 residues long. The V gene lost 7 bases and the J gene lost 1 base, with 19 bases spanning the gap. Germline values: CDR1 SNHLY, CDR2 FYNNEI. The CDR3 here is CASTRAEGVTNTEAFF. In DNA, the CDR3 is TGTGCCAGCACCCGGGCCGAGGGAGTCACGAACACTGAAGCTTTCTTT.

The CDR3 DNA is TGTGCCAGCAGTTCATACCCTGGACAGGAAGCAACTAATGAAAAACTGTTTTTT. It yields the protein CASSSYPGQEATNEKLFF. V and J are TRBV27 and TRBJ1-4, with TRBD1 matching over 7 bases. This CDR3 comprises 18 residues. The V segment lost 4 bases and the J segment 0 bases; nucleotides outside the gene matches: 11. Germline-derived CDR1 and CDR2 are MNHEY and SMNVEV (reference sequence).

The chain is built from TRBV2 and TRBJ2-5, with 8 bases that match TRBD1. CDR3 length: 15 residues. Trimming took 6 bases from V and 4 from J; bases not matched to a gene: 10. Germline V gene sequence: CDR1 SNHLY, CDR2 FYNNEI. CDR3 in DNA: TGTGCCAGCAGCGCCACCGGGACAGGCGTAGAGACCCAGTACTTC. Translated: CASSATGTGVETQYF.

The rearrangement uses TRBV7-2 and TRBJ1-3; D remains ambiguous. The CDR3 contains 15 residues. Between the trimmed V and J ends, which lost 2 bases and 0 bases, there was a span of 8 bases. Germline-derived CDR1 and CDR2 are SGHTA and FQGNSA. For the CDR3, the DNA is TGTGCCAGCAGCTTATTTGTGAGCTCTGGAAACACCATATATTTT. Protein sequence: CASSLFVSSGNTIYF.

V and J are TRBV7-3 and TRBJ2-2; possibly TRBD1 for D (5 bases). CDR1 is SGHTA, CDR2 FQGTGA, per germline. The CDR3 is 13 amino acids. Deletions cut 2 bases from V and 13 bases from J, with 14 bases between. The CDR3 loop reads CASSLSTGSGLFF. CDR3 coding DNA: TGTGCCAGCAGCTTATCTACAGGAAGTGGGCTGTTTTTT.

The rearrangement joins TRBV9 to TRBJ2-2, with TRBD1 matching 8 bases. The CDR3 extends over 15 amino acids. The trim removed 4 bases at V and 5 bases at J, leaving 7 bases unmatched. Germline CDR1 reads SGDLS; CDR2 reads YYNGEE. CDR3 DNA sequence: TGTGCCAGCAGCATCGGACAGGGAGATACCGGGGAGCTGTTTTTT. This translates into CASSIGQGDTGELFF. The whole variable domain, remainder taken from reference TRBV9 and TRBJ2-2, is DSGVTQTPKHLITATGQRVTLRCSPRSGDLSVYWYQQSLDQGLQFLIQYYNGEERAKGNILERFSAQQFPDLHSELNLSSLELGDSALYFCASSIGQGDTGELFFGEGSRLTVL.

The chain employs TRBV5-6 and TRBJ2-7, with D maybe TRBD2 (5 bases). The CDR3 runs to 13 residues. Germline CDR1 reads SGHDT; CDR2 reads YYEEEE. Trimming pared 0 bases from V and 4 bases from J, leaving 8 bases between. The CDR3 protein is CASSLVPGYEQYF. The CDR3 nucleotides read TGTGCCAGCAGCTTGGTCCCGGGATACGAGCAGTACTTC.